What follows describes a single T cell receptor (beta chain). A second PCR of roughly 7 to 11 cycles used a sample-barcoded 5' primer and a J-beta primer mix. TCRdb re-analysed the 5' RACE reads in MiXCR, keeping a single row per CDR3 protein. The table records about 2 million distinct CDR3 sequences, 49% of them present only once. These data originate in a study of blood T cells in healthy people across ages. V was trimmed by 3 bases and J by 11 bases, leaving 28 bases between them. The CDR3 loop spans 16 amino acids. CDR1 is DFQATT, CDR2 SNEGSKA, per germline (reference sequence). Sequenced input: blood. The gene calls are TRBV20-1 and TRBJ2-5, with D unresolved. The source is a woman in her thirties or forties in good health. The CDR3 region is CSARHEVSTSYNEQYF. In DNA form, the CDR3 reads TGCAGTGCTAGGCACGAGGTGTCTACCTCCTACAATGAGCAGTACTTC.